This record covers a single T cell receptor beta chain. The count of this clonotype is one. Its cognate antigen has yet to be identified. A much larger clone differs from this one at a single base, so this may be a read error. Lacking the conserved final phenylalanine or tryptophan, this CDR3 likely reflects a read error. The data stem from a study (dated by TCRdb to the early 2010s). Data came from an Illumina Genome Analyzer IIx. Using fastp trimming at Q25 and MiXCR clonotype assembly, TCRdb reanalyzed the public sequencing data and kept in-frame beta chains. Rows with one shared CDR3 protein collapse into an entry with the most common genes and DNA. The sample table shows about 15,000 distinct CDR3 sequences, and about 30% are seen once. About 16% of the sample comes from the top ten. CDR1 and CDR2, per the germline V gene, are SGHDN and FVKESK. The CDR3 extends over 13 residues, inclusive of both ends. Here the CDR3 DNA is all that survives: 39 bases in frame from base 1. Deletion took 1 base off V and 4 bases off J, with a span of 7 bases between the germline ends.

The specimen was blood. This TCR derives from a human donor. The chain joins TRBV14 to TRBJ1-2, with the D gene not clear enough to name. The CDR3 sequence is CASSQGMIYGYTL. The nucleotides are TGTGCCAGCAGCCAAGGGATGATCTATGGCTACACCCTC.